The clone carrying this T cell receptor beta chain was recorded at least ten times. What it binds is not known. In the library, individual cDNA molecules carried attached unique molecular identifiers. TCRdb recomputed calls from the 5' RACE reads with MiXCR, one row per CDR3 protein. This table holds tens of thousands of distinct CDR3 sequences, around 9.1% found once. The data were taken from a study of early T cells in non-severe SARS-CoV-2 infection. Points from the study as a whole: Matching with VDJdb favored anti-spike CD8 responses (missing private and CD4 specificities).

Germline V gives CDR1 SGHAT, CDR2 FQNNGV. CDR3 length: 12 amino acids. V dropped 6 bases and J dropped 9 bases, with 12 bases sitting between them. Sequenced sample: whole blood. The clonotype comes from an adult who was a healthcare worker with PCR-confirmed SARS-CoV-2 infection or an uninfected control (not recorded which). The chain joins TRBV11-2 to TRBJ2-1; possibly TRBD1 for D (6 bases). In DNA form, the CDR3 reads TGTGCCAGCAGGAGAGGGGGAACTGAGCAGTTCTTC. This encodes CASRRGGTEQFF.